This T cell receptor (beta chain) was sequenced during a study of blood T cell repertoires in COVID-19. Study information: Acute and convalescent COVID-19 samples came from the United States, Italy and Spain.

There are 14 residues in the CDR3. The V end lost 2 bases, the J end lost 0 bases, and 8 bases lay between the germline ends. Germline CDR1 and CDR2: GTSNPN and SVGIG (reference sequence). Libraries were prepared by immunoSEQ multiplex PCR; TCRdb keeps only in-frame clonotypes and omits some of them. The sample yields approximately 280,000 clones, around 88% seen once. The genes are TRBV30 and TRBJ1-3, with a tentative D call TRBD1 (6 bases). Sequenced sample: PBMCs or T cells enriched from blood (not recorded which). This clonotype originated in a middle-aged woman who had recovered from COVID-19. This CDR3 is CAWSTGTSGNTIYF. The CDR3 nucleotides read TGTGCCTGGAGTACAGGGACCTCTGGAAACACCATATATTTT.